This TCR beta chain was sequenced during a study of blood T cell repertoires in COVID-19. The length of the CDR3 is 14 residues. Looked up from germline, CDR1 is LGHNT and CDR2 is FRNRAP. V was pared by 5 bases and J by 5 bases, with 3 bases of the junction left unmatched. This clone was recorded only once. In the authors' methods: Estimates of nucleated cell counts were drawn from the amplification of reference gene primers. Assay: immunoSEQ multiplex PCR; the TCRdb copy retains only in-frame clones and omits some. V, J and clone size are taken as reported in that table, and D and trimming were inferred from the DNA itself. The table lists about 160,000 clones, 81% of them singletons. Recruitment covered about two dozen US areas and drew participants whose ages spanned roughly 18 to 100 years.

Input material: PBMCs or T cells enriched from blood (not recorded which). The gene calls are TRBV12-5 and TRBJ2-1; 10 positions agree with TRBD2. This TCR came from a woman aged 40 to 50 with acute COVID-19. The CDR3 sequence: CASGPGLADNEQFF. The CDR3, as DNA: TGTGCTAGTGGTCCCGGACTAGCGGACAATGAGCAGTTCTTC.